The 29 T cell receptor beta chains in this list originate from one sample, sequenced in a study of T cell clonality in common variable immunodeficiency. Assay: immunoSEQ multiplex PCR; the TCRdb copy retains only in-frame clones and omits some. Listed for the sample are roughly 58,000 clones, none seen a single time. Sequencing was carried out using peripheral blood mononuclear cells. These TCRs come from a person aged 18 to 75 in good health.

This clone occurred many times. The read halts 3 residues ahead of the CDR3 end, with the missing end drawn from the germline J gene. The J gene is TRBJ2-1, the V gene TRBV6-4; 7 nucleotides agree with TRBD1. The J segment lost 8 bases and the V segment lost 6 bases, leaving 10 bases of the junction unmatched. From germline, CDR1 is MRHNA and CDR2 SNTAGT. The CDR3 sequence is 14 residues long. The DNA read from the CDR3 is TGTGCCAGCAGCCCCGGGACAGAGGGGTATGAG. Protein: CASSPGTEGYE. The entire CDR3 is CASSPGTEGYEQFF.

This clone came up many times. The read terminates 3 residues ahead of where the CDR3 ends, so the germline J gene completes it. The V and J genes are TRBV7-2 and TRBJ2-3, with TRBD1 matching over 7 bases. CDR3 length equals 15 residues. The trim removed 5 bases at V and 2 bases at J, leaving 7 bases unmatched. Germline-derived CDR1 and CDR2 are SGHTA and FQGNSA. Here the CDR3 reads CASSQQGMDTDTQYF. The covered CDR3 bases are TGTGCCAGCAGCCAACAGGGGATGGACACAGATACG.

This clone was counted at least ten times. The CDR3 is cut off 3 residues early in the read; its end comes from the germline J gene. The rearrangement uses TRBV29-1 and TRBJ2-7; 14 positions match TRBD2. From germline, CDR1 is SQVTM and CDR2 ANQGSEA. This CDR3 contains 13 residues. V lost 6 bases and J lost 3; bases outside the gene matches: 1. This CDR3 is CSVGLAGVYEQYF. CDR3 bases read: TGCAGCGTGGGACTAGCGGGAGTCTACGAG.

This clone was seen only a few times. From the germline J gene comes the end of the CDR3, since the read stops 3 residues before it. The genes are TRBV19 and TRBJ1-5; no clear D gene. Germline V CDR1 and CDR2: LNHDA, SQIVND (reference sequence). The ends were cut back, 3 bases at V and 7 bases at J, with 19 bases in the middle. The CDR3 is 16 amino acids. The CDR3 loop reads CASSIPPAGDGQPQHF. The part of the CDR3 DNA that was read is TGTGCCAGTAGTATTCCCCCAGCCGGGGATGGGCAGCCC.

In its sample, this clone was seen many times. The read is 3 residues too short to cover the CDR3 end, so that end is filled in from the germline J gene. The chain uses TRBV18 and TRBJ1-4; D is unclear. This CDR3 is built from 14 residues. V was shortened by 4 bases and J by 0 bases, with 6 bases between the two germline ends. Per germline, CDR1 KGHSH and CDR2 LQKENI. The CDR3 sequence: CASSRAATNEKLFF. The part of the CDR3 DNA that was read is TGTGCCAGCTCACGGGCCGCAACTAATGAAAAA.

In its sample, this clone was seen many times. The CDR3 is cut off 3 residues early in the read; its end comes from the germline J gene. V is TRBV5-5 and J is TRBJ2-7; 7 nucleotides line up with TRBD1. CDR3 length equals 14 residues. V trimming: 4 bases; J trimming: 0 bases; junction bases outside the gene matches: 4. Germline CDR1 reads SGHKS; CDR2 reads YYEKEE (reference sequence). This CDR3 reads CASSRTGASYEQYF. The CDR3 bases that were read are TGTGCCAGCAGCCGGACAGGTGCCTCCTACGAG. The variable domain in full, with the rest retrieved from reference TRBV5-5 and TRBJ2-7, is DAGVTQSPTHLIKTRGQQVTLRCSPISGHKSVSWYQQVLGQGPQFIFQYYEKEERGRGNFPDRFSARQFPNYSSELNVNALLLGDSALYLCASSRTGASYEQYFGPGTRLTVT.

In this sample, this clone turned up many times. The CDR3 reads CAISESYRAQYF. The sequenced CDR3 bases are TGTGCCATCAGTGAGTCCTACCGCGCT. V gene TRBV10-3 combines with J gene TRBJ2-4; D ambiguous. The DNA ends 3 residues before the CDR3 does, and the rest of the CDR3 is filled in from the germline J gene. The CDR3 runs 12 residues. Germline-derived CDR1 and CDR2 are ENHRY and SYGVKD.

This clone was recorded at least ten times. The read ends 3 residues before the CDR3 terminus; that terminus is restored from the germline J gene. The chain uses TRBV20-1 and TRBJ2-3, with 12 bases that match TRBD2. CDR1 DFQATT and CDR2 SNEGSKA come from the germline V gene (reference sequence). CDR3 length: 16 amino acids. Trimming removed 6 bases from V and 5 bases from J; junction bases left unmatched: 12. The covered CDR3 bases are TGCAGTGCCCCAACCCTAGCGGGAGGGCCGGGAGATACG. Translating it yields CSAPTLAGGPGDT. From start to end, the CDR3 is CSAPTLAGGPGDTQYF.

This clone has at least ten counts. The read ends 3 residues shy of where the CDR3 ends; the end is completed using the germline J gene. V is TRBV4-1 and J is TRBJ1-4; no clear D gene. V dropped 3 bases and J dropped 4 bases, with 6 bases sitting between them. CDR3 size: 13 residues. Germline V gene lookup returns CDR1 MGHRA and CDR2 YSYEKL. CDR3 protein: CASSQYINEKLFF. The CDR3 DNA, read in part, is TGCGCCAGCAGCCAGTACATTAATGAAAAA.

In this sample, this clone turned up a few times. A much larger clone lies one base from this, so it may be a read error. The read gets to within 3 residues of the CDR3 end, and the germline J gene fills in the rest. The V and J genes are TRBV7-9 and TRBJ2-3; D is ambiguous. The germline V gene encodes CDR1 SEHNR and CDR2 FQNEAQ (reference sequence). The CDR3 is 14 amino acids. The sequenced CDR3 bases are TGTGCCAGCAGCATCGGCGGTGGCGATCAGCCG. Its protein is CASSIGGGDQP. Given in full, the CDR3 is CASSIGGGDQPQYF.

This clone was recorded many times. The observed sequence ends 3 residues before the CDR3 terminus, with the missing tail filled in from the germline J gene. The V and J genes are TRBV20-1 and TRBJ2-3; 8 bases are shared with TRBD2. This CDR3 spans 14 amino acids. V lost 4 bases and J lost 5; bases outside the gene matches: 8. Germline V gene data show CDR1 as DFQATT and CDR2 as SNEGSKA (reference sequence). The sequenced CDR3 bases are TGCAGTGCTAAGAATAGCGGGATTGTAGATACG. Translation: CSAKNSGIVDT. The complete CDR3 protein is CSAKNSGIVDTQYF.

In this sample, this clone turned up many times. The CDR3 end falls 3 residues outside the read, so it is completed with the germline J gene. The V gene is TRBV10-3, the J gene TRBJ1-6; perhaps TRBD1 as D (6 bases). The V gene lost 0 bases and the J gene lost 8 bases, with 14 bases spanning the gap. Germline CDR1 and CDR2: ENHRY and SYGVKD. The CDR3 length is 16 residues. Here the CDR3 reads CAISESGGQGDSPLHF. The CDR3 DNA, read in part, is TGTGCCATCAGTGAGTCAGGGGGACAAGGGGATTCACCC.

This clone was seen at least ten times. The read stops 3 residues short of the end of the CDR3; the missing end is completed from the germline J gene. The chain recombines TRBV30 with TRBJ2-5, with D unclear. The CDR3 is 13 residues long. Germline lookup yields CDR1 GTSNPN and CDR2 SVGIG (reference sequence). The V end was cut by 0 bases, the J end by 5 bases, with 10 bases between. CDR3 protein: CAWSVRLSETQYF. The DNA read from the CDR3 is TGTGCCTGGAGTGTTAGACTGTCGGAGACC.

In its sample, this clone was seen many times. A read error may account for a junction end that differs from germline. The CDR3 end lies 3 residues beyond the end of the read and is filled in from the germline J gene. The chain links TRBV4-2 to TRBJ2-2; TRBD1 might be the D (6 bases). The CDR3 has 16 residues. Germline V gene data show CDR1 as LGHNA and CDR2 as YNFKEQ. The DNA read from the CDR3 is TGCGCCAGCAGCCAAGGGACACAGGGTTTCACCGGGGAG. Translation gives CASSQGTQGFTGE. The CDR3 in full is CASSQGTQGFTGELFF.

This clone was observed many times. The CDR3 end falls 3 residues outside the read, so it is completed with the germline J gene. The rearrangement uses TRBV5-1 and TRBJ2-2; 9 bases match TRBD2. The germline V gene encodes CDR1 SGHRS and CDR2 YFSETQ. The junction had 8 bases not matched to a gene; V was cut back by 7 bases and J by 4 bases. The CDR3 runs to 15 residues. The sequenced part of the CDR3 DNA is TGCGCCAGCGTACAAGCGGGAGGAAGCACCGGGGAG. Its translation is CASVQAGGSTGE. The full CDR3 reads CASVQAGGSTGELFF.

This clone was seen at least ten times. The CDR3 region is CASSLHKGTGYGYTF. CDR3 bases read: TGTGCCAGCAGCCTCCACAAGGGCACAGGCTATGGC. The chain couples TRBV14 to TRBJ1-2; TRBD1 is a possible D gene (5 bases). Read sequence stops 3 residues before the CDR3 end, and the germline J gene provides the missing end. V was clipped by 4 bases and J by 4 bases, with 16 bases between them. Germline V gene lookup returns CDR1 SGHDN and CDR2 FVKESK. CDR3 size: 15 residues.

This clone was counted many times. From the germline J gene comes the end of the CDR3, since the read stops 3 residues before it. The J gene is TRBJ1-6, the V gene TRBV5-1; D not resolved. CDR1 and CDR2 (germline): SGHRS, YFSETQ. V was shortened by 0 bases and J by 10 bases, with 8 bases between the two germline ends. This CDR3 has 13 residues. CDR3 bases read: TGCGCCAGCAGCTTGGACAGTTGGTCACCC. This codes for CASSLDSWSP. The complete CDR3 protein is CASSLDSWSPLHF.

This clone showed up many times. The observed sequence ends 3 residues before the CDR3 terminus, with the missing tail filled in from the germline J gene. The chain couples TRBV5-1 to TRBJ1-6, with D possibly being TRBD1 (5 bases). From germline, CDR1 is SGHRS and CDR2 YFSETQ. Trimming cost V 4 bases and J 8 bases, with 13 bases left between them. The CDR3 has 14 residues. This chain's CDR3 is CASSPSGADSPLHF. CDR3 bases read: TGCGCCAGCAGCCCCAGCGGGGCGGATTCACCC.

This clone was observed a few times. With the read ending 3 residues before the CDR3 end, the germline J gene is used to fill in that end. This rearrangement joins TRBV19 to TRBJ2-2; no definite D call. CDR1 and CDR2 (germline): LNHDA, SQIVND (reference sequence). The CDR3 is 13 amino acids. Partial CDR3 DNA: TGTGCCAGTAAACCAGCAACTAATGAAAAG. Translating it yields CASKPATNEK. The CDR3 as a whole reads CASKPATNEKLFF.

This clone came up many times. The CDR3 bases that were read are TGTGCCAGCAGTCTCACAGGGGCCGGAAACACC. This codes for CASSLTGAGNT. The whole CDR3 sequence is CASSLTGAGNTIYF. The chain uses TRBV28 and TRBJ1-3, with 7 bases aligning to TRBD1. The CDR3 goes on 3 residues after the read ends, and that part is filled in from the germline J gene. V shed 5 bases, J shed 4 bases, and the junction held 5 bases outside the gene matches. Germline-derived CDR1 and CDR2 are MDHEN and SYDVKM. The CDR3 is 14 residues long.

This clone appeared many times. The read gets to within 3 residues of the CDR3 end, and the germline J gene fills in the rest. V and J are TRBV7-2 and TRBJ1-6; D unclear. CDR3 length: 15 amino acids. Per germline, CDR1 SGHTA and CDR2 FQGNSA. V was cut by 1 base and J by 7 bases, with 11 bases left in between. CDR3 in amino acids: CASSLVGPHNSPLHF. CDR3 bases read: TGTGCCAGCAGCTTAGTGGGCCCTCACAATTCACCC.

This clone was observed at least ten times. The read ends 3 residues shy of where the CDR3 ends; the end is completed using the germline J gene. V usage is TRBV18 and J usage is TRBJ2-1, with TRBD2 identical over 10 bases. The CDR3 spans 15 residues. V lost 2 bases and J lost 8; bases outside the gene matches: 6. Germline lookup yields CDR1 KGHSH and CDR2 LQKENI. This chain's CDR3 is CASSPSSGRADEQFF. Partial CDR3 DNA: TGTGCCAGCTCACCAAGCAGCGGGAGGGCAGATGAG.

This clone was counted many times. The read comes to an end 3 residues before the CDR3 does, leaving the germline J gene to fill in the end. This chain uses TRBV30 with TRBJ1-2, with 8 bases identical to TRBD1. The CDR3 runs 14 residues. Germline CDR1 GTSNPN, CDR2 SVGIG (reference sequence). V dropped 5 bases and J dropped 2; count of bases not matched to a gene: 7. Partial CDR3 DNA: TGTGCCTGGGATCCGACAGGGGCAAACTATGGC. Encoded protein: CAWDPTGANYG. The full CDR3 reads CAWDPTGANYGYTF.

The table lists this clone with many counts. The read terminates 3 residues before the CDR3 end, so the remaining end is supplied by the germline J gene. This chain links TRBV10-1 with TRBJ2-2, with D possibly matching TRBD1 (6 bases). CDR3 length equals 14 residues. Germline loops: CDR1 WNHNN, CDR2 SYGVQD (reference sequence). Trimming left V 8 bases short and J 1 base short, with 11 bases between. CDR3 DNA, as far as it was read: TGCGCCAGCCAAGGGACACGGAACACCGGGGAG. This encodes CASQGTRNTGE. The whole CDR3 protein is CASQGTRNTGELFF.

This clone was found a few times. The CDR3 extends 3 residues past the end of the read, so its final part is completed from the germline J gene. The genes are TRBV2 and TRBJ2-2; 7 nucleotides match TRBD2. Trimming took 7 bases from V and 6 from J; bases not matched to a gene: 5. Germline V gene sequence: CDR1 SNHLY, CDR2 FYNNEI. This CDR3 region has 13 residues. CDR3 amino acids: CASTSSGAGELFF. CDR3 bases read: TGTGCCAGCACCTCAAGCGGGGCCGGGGAG. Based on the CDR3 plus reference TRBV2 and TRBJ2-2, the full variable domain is EPEVTQTPSHQVTQMGQEVILRCVPISNHLYFYWYRQILGQKVEFLVSFYNNEISEKSEIFDDQFSVERPDGSNFTLKIRSTKLEDSAMYFCASTSSGAGELFFGEGSRLTVL.

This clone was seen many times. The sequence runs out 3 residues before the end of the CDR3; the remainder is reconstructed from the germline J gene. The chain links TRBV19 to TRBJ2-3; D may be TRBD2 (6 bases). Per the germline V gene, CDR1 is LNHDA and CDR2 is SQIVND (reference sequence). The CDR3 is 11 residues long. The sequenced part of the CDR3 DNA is TGTGCCTCCAAAGGGGAGGAGACG. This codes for CASKGEET. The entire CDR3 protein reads CASKGEETQYF.

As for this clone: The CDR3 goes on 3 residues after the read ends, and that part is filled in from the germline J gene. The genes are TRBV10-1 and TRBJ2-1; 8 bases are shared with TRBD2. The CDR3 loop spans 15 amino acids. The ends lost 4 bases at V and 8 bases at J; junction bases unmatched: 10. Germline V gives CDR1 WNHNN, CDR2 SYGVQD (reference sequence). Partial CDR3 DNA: TGCGCCAGCAGTGTGGCGCGGAGCGGGGGCGATGAG. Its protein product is CASSVARSGGDE. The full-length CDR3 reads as CASSVARSGGDEQFF.

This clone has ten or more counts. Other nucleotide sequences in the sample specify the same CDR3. The CDR3 bases that were read are TGCGCCAGCAGCCCGGGGACAGATTACAATGAG. Translation: CASSPGTDYNE. The entire CDR3 is CASSPGTDYNEQFF. The rearrangement joins TRBV5-1 to TRBJ2-1, with 7 positions matching TRBD1. The read gets to within 3 residues of the CDR3 end, and the germline J gene fills in the rest. CDR1 is SGHRS, CDR2 YFSETQ, per germline. This CDR3 is built from 14 residues. Trimming took 4 bases from V and 4 from J; bases not matched to a gene: 5.

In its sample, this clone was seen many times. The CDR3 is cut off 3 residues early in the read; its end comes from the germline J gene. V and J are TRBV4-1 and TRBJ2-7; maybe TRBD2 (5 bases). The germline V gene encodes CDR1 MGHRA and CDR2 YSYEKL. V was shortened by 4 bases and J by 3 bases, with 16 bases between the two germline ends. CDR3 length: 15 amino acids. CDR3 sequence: CASSPTPGEGYEQYF. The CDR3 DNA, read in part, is TGCGCCAGCAGCCCCACGCCAGGAGAGGGCTACGAG.